This entry lists 19 T cell receptor beta chains sequenced from one sample in a study of T-cell reconstitution after alpha-beta-depleted transplantation in children. The library targeted TCRbeta and was prepared with unique molecular identifiers. TCRdb processed the PCR reads anew with MiXCR; each CDR3 protein has one entry. Altogether approximately 490,000 distinct CDR3 sequences are present, about 11% being singletons, with the ten largest covering approximately 2%. The sequenced sample was PBMCs, obtained before TCRalphabeta/CD19-depleted stem cell transplant. The receptors stem from a child aged 2-15 years with inherited bone marrow failure, due to receive a stem cell transplant.

With respect to this clonotype: A much larger clone lies one base from this, so it may be a read error. The rearrangement links TRBV4-2 to TRBJ1-1; TRBD1 aligns across 7 bases. The CDR3 contains 15 residues. Germline V gene lookup returns CDR1 LGHNA and CDR2 YNFKEQ. CDR3 residues: CASRQEGRGSLRAFF. Here the CDR3 DNA reads TGTGCCAGCAGACAAGAGGGCAGGGGGTCACTTCGAGCTTTCTTT.

This clonotype was found many times. The V call is TRBV6-5, the J call TRBJ2-2; 7 nucleotides line up with TRBD1. The CDR3 extends over 15 amino acids. Germline CDR1 and CDR2: MNHEY and SVGAGI. The ends lost 6 bases at V and 6 bases at J; junction bases unmatched: 10. The CDR3 reads CASRRWLGGPGELFF. The CDR3 region has the DNA TGTGCCAGCAGAAGATGGCTAGGGGGCCCCGGGGAGCTGTTTTTT.

This clonotype was observed at least ten times. The rearrangement uses TRBV7-9 and TRBJ2-1; no reliable D call. In germline, CDR1 is SEHNR, CDR2 FQNEAQ (reference sequence). V lost 4 bases, J lost 8 bases, and 18 bases lay in between. The CDR3 is 15 amino acids. The CDR3 DNA reads TGTGCCAGCAGCTCTCCGTTTGGCAAGAGATATGAGCAGTTCTTC. This encodes CASSSPFGKRYEQFF.

The chain couples TRBV20-1 to TRBJ2-2, with D tentatively TRBD2 (5 bases). Trimming stripped 6 bases from V and 3 bases from J, with 11 bases between. Looked up from germline, CDR1 is DFQATT and CDR2 is SNEGSKA (reference sequence). The CDR3 runs to 13 residues. CDR3 in amino acids: CSAPRTDTGELFF. The DNA for the CDR3 is TGCAGTGCCCCGCGGACTGACACCGGGGAGCTGTTTTTT.

Only a few counts were recorded for this clonotype. This chain joins TRBV6-5 and TRBJ1-6, with D tentatively TRBD1 (5 bases). Trimming left V 5 bases short and J 9 bases short, with 8 bases between. This CDR3 is built from 12 residues. Germline assignment: CDR1 MNHEY and CDR2 SVGAGI. The CDR3 region has the DNA TGTGCCAGCAGTCCCCAGGGTTCACCCCTCCACTTT. Amino acids: CASSPQGSPLHF.

The table lists this clonotype with a few counts. The V and J genes are TRBV21-1 and TRBJ1-5. TRBV21-1 is a known pseudogene. The CDR3 length is 15 residues. The CDR3 here is CASSKVAGLGQPQHF. CDR3 nucleotides: TGTGCCAGCAGCAAAGTGGCAGGCCTGGGGCAGCCCCAGCATTTT.

This clonotype occurred a few times. The chain carries TRBV5-2 and TRBJ2-1; the D call in the table, TRBD2, was not verified against the DNA. TRBV5-2 is noted as a pseudogene. The CDR3 extends over 22 amino acids. The CDR3 coding sequence is TGTGCCAGCAACTTGAGGCGTTTGTCCGTAGGGGAATTGGCGGGAGGGCGGTCTGAGCAGTTCTTC. It translates to CASNLRRLSVGELAGGRSEQFF.

Ten or more counts support this clonotype. J is TRBJ2-3 and V is TRBV3-1, with TRBD2 as a possible D gene (6 bases). V shed 2 bases and J shed 5 bases, with 11 bases lying between them. This CDR3 has 14 residues. CDR1 and CDR2 from the germline V gene are LGHDT and YNNKEL (reference sequence). The CDR3 protein is CASSQLTSGDTQYF. CDR3 nucleotide sequence: TGTGCCAGCAGCCAATTGACTAGTGGAGATACGCAGTATTTT.

In this sample, this clonotype turned up many times. The J gene is TRBJ2-7, the V gene TRBV20-1, with 8 bases lining up with TRBD1. This CDR3 comprises 13 residues. Losses at the gene ends were 5 bases for V and 2 bases for J; bases not matched to a gene: 5. CDR1 and CDR2 from the germline V gene are DFQATT and SNEGSKA (reference sequence). DNA of the CDR3: TGCAGTGCTCTCGACAGGGGTCCCTACGAGCAGTACTTC. Protein sequence: CSALDRGPYEQYF.

This clonotype was picked up many times. The chain links TRBV27 to TRBJ2-1; TRBD2 agrees at 9 bases. The CDR3 is made up of 16 amino acids. Germline-derived CDR1 and CDR2 are MNHEY and SMNVEV (reference sequence). Unmatched junction bases numbered 13, after V lost 5 bases and J lost 8 bases. This CDR3 is CASSPNFPGLADEQFF. Here the CDR3 DNA reads TGTGCCAGCAGTCCTAACTTTCCGGGACTAGCCGATGAGCAGTTCTTC.

Worth noting for this clonotype: A clone one base away is much larger, so this may be a read error. The chain joins TRBV29-1 to TRBJ2-1, with D maybe TRBD2 (6 bases). The germline V gene has CDR1 SQVTM and CDR2 ANQGSEA. V lost 5 bases to trimming and J lost 8 bases, with 10 bases between them. This CDR3 has 11 residues. The CDR3, as DNA: TGCAGCGTTACTAGCTCGGATGAGCAGTTCTTC. Its translation is CSVTSSDEQFF.

Remarks on this clonotype: This may be a read error, as it is one base from a much larger clone. V gene TRBV12-3 or TRBV12-4 combines with J gene TRBJ2-3, with 8 bases matching TRBD2. Losses at the gene ends were 4 bases for V and 2 bases for J; bases not matched to a gene: 14. The CDR3 is 18 amino acids. CDR3 loop: CASSSRISQREHTDTQYF. For the CDR3, the DNA is TGTGCCAGCAGTTCTCGTATTTCCCAGCGGGAGCACACAGATACGCAGTATTTT.

At least ten counts were recorded for this clonotype. The chain combines TRBV7-9 with TRBJ1-4; 10 bases are shared with TRBD1. CDR3 length equals 15 residues. The junction had 2 bases not matched to a gene; V was cut back by 4 bases and J by 3 bases. Germline loops: CDR1 SEHNR, CDR2 FQNEAQ (reference sequence). As DNA, the CDR3 is TGTGCCAGCAGCTCGACAGGGGGCTCTAATGAAAAACTGTTTTTT. Amino acid sequence: CASSSTGGSNEKLFF.

This clonotype has a count of ten or more. V and J are TRBV12-3 or TRBV12-4 and TRBJ1-1; no clear D. The CDR3 sequence is 15 residues long. Deletions cut 2 bases from V and 1 base from J, with 11 bases between. CDR3 region: CASSLSGVGNTEAFF. The CDR3 DNA follows: TGTGCCAGCAGTTTATCCGGGGTGGGGAACACTGAAGCTTTCTTT.

Many counts were recorded for this clonotype. The V and J genes are TRBV28 and TRBJ2-7, with 8 bases that match TRBD2. Trimming removed 3 bases from V and 3 bases from J; junction bases left unmatched: 7. This CDR3 has 15 residues. Germline V lookup: CDR1 MDHEN, CDR2 SYDVKM. The CDR3 here is CASSFSGLADYEQYF. Written as DNA, the CDR3 is TGTGCCAGCAGTTTCTCAGGACTAGCCGACTACGAGCAGTACTTC.

This chain uses TRBV11-2 with TRBJ2-7; 14 bases match TRBD2. Trimming cost V 0 bases and J 2 bases; bases outside gene matches: 6. The CDR3 runs to 18 residues. Germline CDR1 and CDR2: SGHAT and FQNNGV. The CDR3 sequence: CASSLDGGLAGAPYEQYF. CDR3 nucleotides: TGTGCCAGCAGCTTAGATGGGGGACTAGCGGGAGCGCCCTACGAGCAGTACTTC.

This clonotype was observed many times. CDR3 loop: CASSPIPSELAGETQYF. CDR3 DNA: TGTGCCAGCTCACCAATTCCTAGCGAATTGGCGGGAGAGACCCAGTACTTC. The chain is built from TRBV18 and TRBJ2-5; TRBD2 is a possible D gene (6 bases). V was clipped by 2 bases and J by 4 bases, with 20 bases between them. Germline loops: CDR1 KGHSH, CDR2 LQKENI. The CDR3 contains 17 residues.

This clonotype was counted between two and nine times. The CDR3 is CASTSAYTGELFF. The CDR3 nucleotides are TGTGCCAGCACTAGCGCATACACCGGGGAGCTGTTTTTT. The chain links TRBV27 to TRBJ2-2, with a possible D match to TRBD2 (6 bases). The germline gives CDR1 MNHEY, CDR2 SMNVEV (reference sequence). The CDR3 covers 13 residues. Trimming pared 7 bases from V and 3 bases from J, leaving 9 bases between.

This clonotype was observed a few times. The genes are TRBV10-1 and TRBJ2-5; D possibly matches TRBD1 or TRBD2 (5 bases each). This CDR3 spans 15 amino acids. Germline V lookup: CDR1 WNHNN, CDR2 SYGVQD (reference sequence). V lost 4 bases to trimming and J lost 5 bases, with 17 bases between them. The CDR3 here is CASSADITTGETQYF. DNA for the CDR3: TGCGCCAGCAGTGCGGACATCACCACGGGGGAGACCCAGTACTTC.